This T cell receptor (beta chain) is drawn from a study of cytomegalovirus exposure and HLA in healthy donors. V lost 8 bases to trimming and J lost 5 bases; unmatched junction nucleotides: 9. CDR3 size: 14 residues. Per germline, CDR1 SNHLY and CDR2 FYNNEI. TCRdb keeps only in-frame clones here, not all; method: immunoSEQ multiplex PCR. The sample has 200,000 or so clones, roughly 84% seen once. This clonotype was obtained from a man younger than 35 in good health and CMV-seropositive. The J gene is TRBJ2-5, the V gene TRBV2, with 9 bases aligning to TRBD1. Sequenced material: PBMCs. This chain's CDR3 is CASEEGTGFETQYF. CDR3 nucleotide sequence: TGTGCCAGCGAGGAGGGGACAGGGTTTGAGACCCAGTACTTC.